The 9 T cell receptor beta chains listed next were all sequenced from one sample in a study of tumor-infiltrating lymphocytes in primary liver carcinoma (dated by TCRdb to the late 2010s). Without any cell sorting, total RNA and DNA were extracted together from around 18-30 mg of bulk tissue using the AllPrep DNA/RNA mini kit. The data were produced on an Illumina HiSeq 2500. Using a constant-region primer and ProtoScript II reverse transcriptase, TCRbeta-specific cDNA was reverse-transcribed from roughly 460 ng total RNA. Construction of the TCRbeta libraries relied on three nested rounds of multiplex PCR, following a slightly modified ARM-PCR procedure. Each of the first two PCR rounds ran for nine to ten cycles and used multiplex TRBV1-TRBV30 forward primers together with a Cbeta reverse primer. Starting from the raw public reads, TCRdb applied fastp trimming at Q25, assembled clones with MiXCR and retained in-frame beta chains. Rows are combined by CDR3 protein, so each entry shows the most common genes and DNA. Present in this sample are under 90,000 distinct CDR3 sequences, 72% of which were seen just once. The ten largest account for 19% of the sample.

The sequencing sample was made of liver tumor tissue from sampling region 1. In the paper's terms, the cell subset or site label means: tumor region T1, superior pole. The receptors shown here come from a man aged 35 to 55 with primary liver carcinoma and hepatitis B virus infection.

The chain links TRBV2 to TRBJ2-3; D perhaps matches TRBD2 (6 bases). This CDR3 comprises 14 residues. CDR1 SNHLY and CDR2 FYNNEI come from the germline V gene. DNA for the CDR3: TGTACCAACAGTGCAGGGACTTACACAGATACGCAGTATTTT. As protein: CTNSAGTYTDTQYF.

A word on this clonotype: Likely a read error: the CDR3 ends without its conserved phenylalanine or tryptophan. CDR3 in amino acids: CSARGPRQSTDTQYL. CDR3 DNA sequence: TGCAGTGCTAGGGGGCCCCGACAGAGCACAGATACGCAGTATTTA. The gene calls are TRBV20-1 and TRBJ2-3, with D possibly being TRBD1 (5 bases). V lost 3 bases to trimming and J lost 0 bases, with 13 bases between them. Germline V CDR1 and CDR2: DFQATT, SNEGSKA (reference sequence). The CDR3 loop spans 15 amino acids.

In regard to this clonotype: A read error may account for a junction end that differs from germline. The rearrangement uses TRBV6-6 and TRBJ2-3; D is undetermined. This CDR3 comprises 15 residues. Germline CDR1 reads MNHNY; CDR2 reads SVGAGI (reference sequence). The CDR3 loop is CASNLGHSGTYTQYF. CDR3 nucleotide sequence: TGTGCCAGCAACCTCGGGCATTCGGGCACATATACGCAGTATTTT.

J is TRBJ2-7 and V is TRBV4-2; D possibly corresponds to TRBD1 (6 bases). The germline V gene encodes CDR1 LGHNA and CDR2 YNFKEQ. CDR3 length: 12 amino acids. V was trimmed by 11 bases and J by 7 bases, leaving 18 bases between them. The CDR3 protein is CACIQGGPEQYF. The DNA for the CDR3 is TGTGCCTGCATCCAAGGGGGTCCTGAGCAGTACTTC.

This clonotype has ten or more counts. V is TRBV7-9 and J is TRBJ2-3, with D uncertain. This CDR3 is built from 15 residues. V gave up 5 bases and J gave up 0 bases, with 12 bases separating them. CDR1 and CDR2 (germline): SEHNR, FQNEAQ (reference sequence). The CDR3 loop reads CASSQPRTSTDTQYF. The CDR3 bases are TGTGCCAGCAGCCAGCCCCGAACTAGCACAGATACGCAGTATTTT.

Turning to this clonotype: The junction departs from germline at one end; a sequencing error may be responsible. The rearrangement uses TRBV6-5 and TRBJ2-1; a weak D match, TRBD2 (5 bases). Germline CDR1 reads MNHEY; CDR2 reads SVGAGI. The CDR3 is 13 residues long. The CDR3 coding sequence is TGTGTCAGCAGGAGGAGTTCCTACAATGAGCAGTTCTTC. Protein product: CVSRRSSYNEQFF.

With respect to this clonotype: The junction departs from the called germline gene at one end, perhaps through a read error. CDR3 coding DNA: TGTGCCAGCAGTGTGACTACGGGACTAGCGGGGGGACACAATGAGCAATTCTTC. It is translated as CASSVTTGLAGGHNEQFF. The chain has TRBV10-3 and TRBJ2-1, with 15 bases aligning to TRBD2. Germline CDR1 reads ENHRY; CDR2 reads SYGVKD. The CDR3 has 18 residues.

About this clonotype: Germline is not matched at one junction end, which may reflect a read error. J is TRBJ2-7 and V is TRBV11-2, with 10 bases lining up with TRBD2. The CDR3 has 18 residues. The germline V gene has CDR1 SGHAT and CDR2 FQNNGV. The CDR3 loop is CASSLPVGLAEGGYELYF. The DNA of the CDR3 is TGTGCCAGCAGCTTACCCGTTGGACTAGCGGAAGGGGGGTACGAGCTGTACTTC.

With regard to this clonotype: A much larger clone differs by one base, so this may be a read error. The chain employs TRBV6-5 and TRBJ1-1, with D perhaps matching TRBD1 (5 bases). CDR3 length: 13 amino acids. V was shortened by 6 bases and J by 4 bases, with 12 bases between the two germline ends. Germline CDR1 reads MNHEY; CDR2 reads SVGAGI. The CDR3 DNA reads as TGTGCCAGCAGACGACAGCGGAGCACTGAAGCTTTCTTT. This sequence encodes CASRRQRSTEAFF.